Listed here is a single TCR beta chain. Its antigen is not known. The data are from a study of cytomegalovirus exposure and HLA in healthy donors. Overall study findings and caveats: Available immune exposure information covered CMV serostatus only. Analyses of presence and absence presupposed an approximately uniform sequencing depth across donors.

Primers: 60 Vbeta forward and 13 Jbeta reverse. The protocol was immunoSEQ multiplex PCR, while the TCRdb copy is restricted to in-frame clones and leaves out a portion. This table holds some 140,000 clones, roughly 80% found once. The CDR3 extends over 14 amino acids. V shed 8 bases and J shed 3 bases, with 14 bases lying between them. The V gene's germline CDR1 is SNHLY and CDR2 FYNNEI. Material for sequencing was PBMCs. The genes are TRBV2 and TRBJ1-5; D perhaps matches TRBD1 (5 bases). This clonotype originated in a man younger than 45 in good health and CMV-seronegative. The CDR3 region is CASRQSDDNQPQHF. CDR3 DNA: TGTGCCAGCCGACAGTCCGACGACAATCAGCCCCAGCATTTT. Filled out from reference TRBV2 and TRBJ1-5, the complete variable domain reads EPEVTQTPSHQVTQMGQEVILRCVPISNHLYFYWYRQILGQKVEFLVSFYNNEISEKSEIFDDQFSVERPDGSNFTLKIRSTKLEDSAMYFCASRQSDDNQPQHFGDGTRLSIL.